The entry that follows covers one T cell receptor beta chain sequence. The data are from a study of blood T cell repertoires in COVID-19. TCRdb keeps only in-frame clones here, not all; method: immunoSEQ multiplex PCR. The profile covers a few hundred thousand clones, with about 90% appearing a single time and 1.9% taken by the ten largest. After removal of 2 bases from V and 4 bases from J, the junction contained 17 bases not matched to a gene. The CDR3 runs 19 residues. CDR1 WNHNN and CDR2 SYGVQD come from the germline V gene (reference sequence). Sequencing was done on a sample of PBMCs or T cells enriched from blood (not recorded which). The clonotype was recovered from a man aged 35-49 years in a cohort exposed to, infected with or recovered from COVID-19 (not recorded which). The chain is built from TRBV10-1 and TRBJ1-2; 9 positions match TRBD1. The CDR3 bases are TGCGCCAGCAGTGAGACGGGGACAGGGAGAGCCGCAAAACGCTATGGCTACACCTTC. Its translation is CASSETGTGRAAKRYGYTF.